This T cell receptor beta chain was observed in a study of blood T cell repertoires in COVID-19. For the study at large: Sources were T cells, B-cell-depleted T cells, or PBMCs; the material itself was cDNA or gDNA.

This clone occurred once. The germline V gene has CDR1 KGHDR and CDR2 SFDVKD. This CDR3 contains 17 residues. The V end lost 5 bases, the J end lost 3 bases, and 22 bases lay between the germline ends. Data came from immunoSEQ multiplex PCR; TCRdb stores just in-frame clones and leaves some out. The profile shows 150,000 to 200,000 clones, roughly 87% of them singletons. The chain joins TRBV24-1 to TRBJ2-7, with a possible D match to TRBD1 (6 bases). The sequence came from a woman between 45 and 65 years old who had recovered from COVID-19. The sample consisted of PBMCs or T cells enriched from blood (not recorded which). The CDR3 nucleotides read TGTGCCACCAGTGCTACAGATCCCCTGACAGGCTACTACGAGCAGTACTTC. Translated: CATSATDPLTGYYEQYF.